The 23 T cell receptor beta chains reported below all come from one sample, sequenced in a study of blood T cells in healthy people across ages. Then a second PCR, running roughly 7 to 11 cycles, was carried out with a sample-barcoded 5' primer and a J-beta primer mix. TCRdb reprocessed the 5' RACE reads via MiXCR and lists one record per CDR3 protein. The data show about 930,000 distinct CDR3 sequences, with roughly 29% seen just once and approximately 10% held by the top ten. This same sample was also part of a study on T cells of mothers and their children.

Sequencing was carried out using blood. These receptors all come from a woman between 40 and 50 years old in good health.

This clonotype was seen a handful of times. The V gene is TRBV7-9, the J gene TRBJ1-5, with TRBD1 as a possible D gene (5 bases). This CDR3 has 19 residues. In germline, CDR1 is SEHNR, CDR2 FQNEAQ (reference sequence). The germline V and J ends were trimmed by 1 base and 0 bases, with 19 bases remaining between them. As DNA, the CDR3 is TGTGCCAGCAGCTTAGACCGGTTTTTTGCAGGGCTTAGCAATCAGCCCCAGCATTTT. This sequence encodes CASSLDRFFAGLSNQPQHF.

As concerns this clonotype: One base away lies a much larger clone, so this may be a sequencing read error. This rearrangement joins TRBV20-1 to TRBJ2-7; the D gene could be TRBD1 or TRBD2 (6 bases each). V lost 4 bases and J 7 bases, leaving 20 bases between the germline ends. The germline gives CDR1 DFQATT, CDR2 SNEGSKA (reference sequence). This CDR3 is 14 amino acids long. CDR3 DNA sequence: TGCAGTGCTATACCGGGGGCGACCTACAATGAGCAGTACTTC. Translated, it gives CSAIPGATYNEQYF.

At least ten counts were recorded for this clonotype. The chain couples TRBV2 to TRBJ2-1; TRBD1 matches at 10 bases. CDR1 is SNHLY, CDR2 FYNNEI, per germline. Trimming cost V 4 bases and J 3 bases; bases outside gene matches: 3. The CDR3 is 15 residues long. As DNA, the CDR3 is TGTGCCAGCAGTGTGGACAGGGGGGGCTACAATGAGCAGTTCTTC. Translation gives CASSVDRGGYNEQFF.

This clonotype has a count of ten or more. V is TRBV7-2 and J is TRBJ2-5; D gene unclear. Germline-derived CDR1 and CDR2 are SGHTA and FQGNSA. V was shortened by 2 bases and J by 7 bases, with 11 bases between the two germline ends. The CDR3 has 13 residues. CDR3 in DNA: TGTGCCAGCAGCTTAAGTTGGATAGGGACCCAGTACTTC. Translating gives CASSLSWIGTQYF. The variable domain in full, completed from reference TRBV7-2 and TRBJ2-5, reads GAGVSQSPSNKVTEKGKDVELRCDPISGHTALYWYRQSLGQGLEFLIYFQGNSAPDKSGLPSDRFSAERTGGSVSTLTIQRTQQEDSAVYLCASSLSWIGTQYFGPGTRLLVL.

The gene calls are TRBV12-3 or TRBV12-4 and TRBJ1-4; D uncertain. The length of the CDR3 is 12 residues. The V gene lost 6 bases and the J gene lost 10 bases, with 12 bases spanning the gap. The CDR3, as DNA: TGTGCCAGCAGCTACAGCTTCGTAAAACTGTTTTTT. It translates to CASSYSFVKLFF.

This chain joins TRBV12-3 or TRBV12-4 and TRBJ1-3; D gene unclear. The V end was cut by 3 bases, the J end by 0 bases, with 3 bases between. The CDR3 spans 13 residues. CDR3 coding DNA: TGTGCCAGCAGTTTGTACTCTGGAAACACCATATATTTT. Its translation: CASSLYSGNTIYF.

The table lists this clonotype with many counts. The chain has TRBV5-1 and TRBJ2-1; 9 bases map to TRBD2. Germline CDR1 SGHRS, CDR2 YFSETQ. With V trimmed by 0 bases and J by 1 base, 2 bases remained unmatched. The length of the CDR3 is 16 residues. CDR3 loop: CASSLEAGGSYNEQFF. The CDR3 DNA sequence: TGCGCCAGCAGCTTGGAAGCGGGGGGATCCTACAATGAGCAGTTCTTC.

This clonotype showed up just a few times. CDR3 region: CSARDWGVPNTEAFF. CDR3 nucleotide sequence: TGCAGTGCTAGAGATTGGGGGGTCCCGAACACTGAAGCTTTCTTT. This chain joins TRBV20-1 and TRBJ1-1; D perhaps matches TRBD1 (5 bases). V lost 0 bases and J lost 1, with 12 bases in between. CDR1 is DFQATT and CDR2 is SNEGSKA in the germline V gene (reference sequence). The CDR3 is 15 residues long.

This clonotype was seen only once. Being one base from a much bigger clone, this may be a read error. CDR3 residues: CASSQDDLIGDTEYF. CDR3 sequence (DNA): TGCGCCAGCAGCCAAGATGACCTCATCGGGGATACGGAGTATTTT. This chain uses TRBV4-1 with TRBJ2-3; perhaps TRBD2 as D (5 bases). Germline-derived CDR1 and CDR2 are MGHRA and YSYEKL. The CDR3 totals 15 residues.

Concerning this clonotype: A read error is possible here, since a much larger clone lies one base away. The chain employs TRBV12-3 or TRBV12-4 and TRBJ2-3, with D possibly TRBD1 on 6 matching bases. Trimming removed 7 bases from V and 4 bases from J, with 12 bases in between. The CDR3 runs to 13 residues. This chain's CDR3 is CASTLDSADTQYF. The CDR3 DNA follows: TGTGCCAGCACCCTGGACAGCGCAGATACGCAGTATTTT.

This clonotype was observed a handful of times. The chain carries TRBV5-1 and TRBJ1-1; D is perhaps TRBD1 (5 bases). V lost 4 bases and J 6 bases, leaving 16 bases between the germline ends. The CDR3 has 14 residues. Germline V gives CDR1 SGHRS, CDR2 YFSETQ. The CDR3 sequence is CASSPRGGNAEAFF. The CDR3 coding sequence is TGCGCCAGCAGCCCCCGGGGGGGTAACGCTGAAGCTTTCTTT.

This clonotype occurred many times. V gene TRBV25-1 combines with J gene TRBJ2-3, with 11 bases identical to TRBD2. V lost 2 bases to trimming and J lost 4 bases; unmatched junction nucleotides: 11. The CDR3 loop spans 18 amino acids. Germline assignment: CDR1 MGHDK and CDR2 SYGVNS. CDR3 DNA: TGTGCCAGCAGTGAAATAGGAGTTAGCGGGGGGGCCCCAGATACGCAGTATTTT. This sequence encodes CASSEIGVSGGAPDTQYF.

As to this clonotype: This may be a read error: a much more frequent sequence differs by one nucleotide. The chain uses TRBV20-1 and TRBJ2-4; a possible D gene is TRBD2 (6 bases). Germline V gene lookup returns CDR1 DFQATT and CDR2 SNEGSKA (reference sequence). This CDR3 contains 16 residues. V lost 5 bases to trimming and J lost 3 bases, with 20 bases between them. The CDR3 nucleotides are TGCAGTGCTCCCGCTACCTCCCAGGGAGGCAAAAACATTCAGTACTTC. This encodes CSAPATSQGGKNIQYF.

The chain combines TRBV28 with TRBJ2-7; D tentatively fits TRBD1 or TRBD2 (5 bases each). The V and J ends lost 7 bases and 6 bases respectively, with 19 bases between them. CDR3 length: 14 residues. CDR1 is MDHEN, CDR2 SYDVKM, per germline. The CDR3 sequence: CASTGLGVRGEQYF. The CDR3 coding sequence is TGTGCCAGCACCGGTTTGGGGGTGCGAGGCGAGCAGTACTTC. The variable domain in full, with the rest retrieved from reference TRBV28 and TRBJ2-7, is DVKVTQSSRYLVKRTGEKVFLECVQDMDHENMFWYRQDPGLGLRLIYFSYDVKMKEKGDIPEGYSVSREKKERFSLILESASTNQTSMYLCASTGLGVRGEQYFGPGTRLTVT.

The chain employs TRBV15 and TRBJ2-1; TRBD2 is a possible D gene (5 bases). The V gene's germline CDR1 is LNHNV and CDR2 YYDKDF (reference sequence). The CDR3 has 15 amino acids. V was cut by 1 base and J by 2 bases, with 9 bases left in between. The CDR3 protein is CATSRVAYTYNEQFF. The CDR3 bases are TGTGCCACCAGCAGAGTAGCGTATACCTACAATGAGCAGTTCTTC.

This clonotype was counted many times. The gene calls are TRBV10-3 and TRBJ2-7, with D hard to call. V lost 0 bases and J 0 bases, leaving 15 bases between the germline ends. This CDR3 is built from 17 residues. Germline CDR1 is ENHRY and CDR2 is SYGVKD. DNA for the CDR3: TGTGCCATCAGTGAGTCTAAGGTGTCAGAATTCTCCTACGAGCAGTACTTC. Its protein is CAISESKVSEFSYEQYF.

This clonotype was observed a handful of times. The chain has TRBV20-1 and TRBJ2-1, with unresolved D. Trimming took 1 base from V and 1 from J, leaving 14 bases between them. Germline-derived CDR1 and CDR2 are DFQATT and SNEGSKA (reference sequence). This CDR3 contains 16 residues. For the CDR3, the DNA is TGCAGTGCTAGAGTGTTTGGGGTCCCTTCCTACAATGAGCAGTTCTTC. Translating gives CSARVFGVPSYNEQFF.

This clonotype was seen at least ten times. The V call is TRBV4-3, the J call TRBJ2-3; 8 bases are a match to TRBD1. Per germline, CDR1 LGHNA and CDR2 YSLEER. This CDR3 is 16 amino acids long. V lost 7 bases, J lost 4 bases, and 13 bases stayed unmatched. CDR3 region: CASTPSGQGEADTQYF. DNA for the CDR3: TGCGCCAGCACCCCCTCCGGACAGGGAGAGGCAGATACGCAGTATTTT.

This clonotype came up many times. A read error is possible here, since a much larger clone lies one base away. V gene TRBV7-2 combines with J gene TRBJ2-1; tentatively, D is TRBD2 (6 bases). The better agreement between TRBJ2-7 and the DNA end casts doubt on the J call. The CDR3 is made up of 14 amino acids. Per germline, CDR1 SGHTA and CDR2 FQGNSA. This CDR3 reads CASSSLASYNEQYF. In DNA, the CDR3 is TGTGCCAGCAGCTCGCTAGCGTCCTACAATGAGCAGTACTTC.

This clonotype has just a few counts. The chain employs TRBV12-3 or TRBV12-4 and TRBJ1-5; D unresolved. V was clipped by 5 bases and J by 3 bases, with 8 bases between them. This CDR3 has 13 amino acids. The CDR3 reads CASSRNDNQPQHF. CDR3 in DNA: TGTGCCAGCAGTCGAAATGACAATCAGCCCCAGCATTTT.

The chain is built from TRBV6-5 and TRBJ2-1; 7 nucleotides agree with TRBD1. The CDR3 runs to 14 residues. V dropped 8 bases and J dropped 0; count of bases not matched to a gene: 4. Germline V lookup: CDR1 MNHEY, CDR2 SVGAGI. Written as DNA, the CDR3 is TGTGCCAGCTCGGGACAGCCCTCCTACAATGAGCAGTTCTTC. It encodes CASSGQPSYNEQFF.

The rearrangement joins TRBV29-1 to TRBJ2-6, with D hard to call. V dropped 6 bases and J dropped 2 bases, with 14 bases sitting between them. This CDR3 region has 15 residues. Germline V gene lookup returns CDR1 SQVTM and CDR2 ANQGSEA. CDR3 in DNA: TGCAGCGTGGATGACGGGCGTCCTGGGGCCAACGTCCTGACTTTC. Encoded protein: CSVDDGRPGANVLTF.

This clonotype was recorded a few times. The rearrangement joins TRBV9 to TRBJ1-3; 8 nucleotides align to TRBD1. The CDR3 length is 15 residues. Trimming at V came to 6 bases and at J to 0 bases, leaving 5 bases not matched to a gene. Germline assignment: CDR1 SGDLS and CDR2 YYNGEE. In DNA form, the CDR3 reads TGTGCCAGCACCGAGACAGGGGCCTCTGGAAACACCATATATTTT. Encoded protein: CASTETGASGNTIYF.